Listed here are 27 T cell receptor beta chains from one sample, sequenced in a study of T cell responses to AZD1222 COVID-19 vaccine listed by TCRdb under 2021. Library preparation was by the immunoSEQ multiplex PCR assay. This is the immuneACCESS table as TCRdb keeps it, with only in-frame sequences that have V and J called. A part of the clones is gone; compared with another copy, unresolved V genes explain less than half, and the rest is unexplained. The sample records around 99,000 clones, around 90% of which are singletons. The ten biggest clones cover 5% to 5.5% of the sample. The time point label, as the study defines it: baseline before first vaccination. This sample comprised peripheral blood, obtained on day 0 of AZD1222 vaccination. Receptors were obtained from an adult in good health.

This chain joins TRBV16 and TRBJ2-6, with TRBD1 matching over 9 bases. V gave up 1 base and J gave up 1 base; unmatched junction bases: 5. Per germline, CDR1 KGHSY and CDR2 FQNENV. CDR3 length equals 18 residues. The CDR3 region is CASSQFTGTGSGANVLTF. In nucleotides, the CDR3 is TGTGCCAGCAGCCAATTCACGGGGACAGGGTCTGGGGCCAACGTCCTGACTTTC.

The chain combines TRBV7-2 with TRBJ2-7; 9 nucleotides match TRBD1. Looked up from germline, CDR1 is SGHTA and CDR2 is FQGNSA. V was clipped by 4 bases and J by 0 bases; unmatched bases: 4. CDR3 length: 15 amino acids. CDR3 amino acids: CASSSGTGYSYEQYF. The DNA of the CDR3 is TGTGCCAGCAGCTCCGGGACAGGGTACTCCTACGAGCAGTACTTC. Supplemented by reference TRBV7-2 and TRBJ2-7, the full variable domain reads GAGVSQSPSNKVTEKGKDVELRCDPISGHTALYWYRQSLGQGLEFLIYFQGNSAPDKSGLPSDRFSAERTGGSVSTLTIQRTQQEDSAVYLCASSSGTGYSYEQYFGPGTRLTVT.

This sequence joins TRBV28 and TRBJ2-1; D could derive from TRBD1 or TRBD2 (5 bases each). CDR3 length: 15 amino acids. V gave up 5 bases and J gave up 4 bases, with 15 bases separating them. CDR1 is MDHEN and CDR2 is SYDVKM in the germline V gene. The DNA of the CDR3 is TGTGCCAGCAGTACCCCGCGAGGGGTGTACAATGAGCAGTTCTTC. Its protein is CASSTPRGVYNEQFF.

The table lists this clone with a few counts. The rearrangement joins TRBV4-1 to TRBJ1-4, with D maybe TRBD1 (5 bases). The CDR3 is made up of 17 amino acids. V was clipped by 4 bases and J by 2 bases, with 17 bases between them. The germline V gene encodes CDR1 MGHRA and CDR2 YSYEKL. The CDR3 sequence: CASSRGGGLATNEKLFF. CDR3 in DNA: TGCGCCAGCAGCCGCGGTGGGGGGTTGGCGACTAATGAAAAACTGTTTTTT.

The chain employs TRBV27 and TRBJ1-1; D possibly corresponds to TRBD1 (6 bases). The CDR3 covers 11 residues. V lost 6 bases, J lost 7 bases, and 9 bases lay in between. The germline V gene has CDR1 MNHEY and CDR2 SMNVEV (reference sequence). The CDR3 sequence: CASRQGIEAFF. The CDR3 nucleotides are TGTGCCAGCAGACAGGGCATTGAAGCTTTCTTT.

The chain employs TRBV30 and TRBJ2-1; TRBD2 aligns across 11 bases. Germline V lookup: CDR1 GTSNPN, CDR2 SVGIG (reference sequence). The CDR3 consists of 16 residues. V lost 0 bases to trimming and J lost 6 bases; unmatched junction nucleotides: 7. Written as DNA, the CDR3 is TGTGCCTGGAGTGTACTGGCGCTAGCGGGGGGCAATGAGCAGTTCTTC. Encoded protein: CAWSVLALAGGNEQFF.

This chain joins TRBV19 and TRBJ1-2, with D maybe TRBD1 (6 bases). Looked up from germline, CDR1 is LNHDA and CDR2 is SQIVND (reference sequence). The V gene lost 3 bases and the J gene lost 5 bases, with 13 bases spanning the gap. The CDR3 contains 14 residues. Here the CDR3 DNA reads TGTGCCAGTAGTATCCGGGACAAGCCTTATGGCTACACCTTC. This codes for CASSIRDKPYGYTF.

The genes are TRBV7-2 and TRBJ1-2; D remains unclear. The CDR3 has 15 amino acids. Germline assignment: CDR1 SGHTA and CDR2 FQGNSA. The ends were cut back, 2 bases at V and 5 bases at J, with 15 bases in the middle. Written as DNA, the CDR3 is TGTGCCAGCAGCTTAACGTCGGGTGGGAGTTATGGCTACACCTTC. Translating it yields CASSLTSGGSYGYTF. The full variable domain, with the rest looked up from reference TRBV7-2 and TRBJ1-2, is GAGVSQSPSNKVTEKGKDVELRCDPISGHTALYWYRQSLGQGLEFLIYFQGNSAPDKSGLPSDRFSAERTGGSVSTLTIQRTQQEDSAVYLCASSLTSGGSYGYTFGSGTRLTVV.

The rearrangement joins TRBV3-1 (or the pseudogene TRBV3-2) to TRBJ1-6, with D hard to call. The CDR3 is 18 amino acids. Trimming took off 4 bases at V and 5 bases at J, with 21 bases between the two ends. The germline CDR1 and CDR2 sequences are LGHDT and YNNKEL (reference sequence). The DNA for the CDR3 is TGTGCCAGCAGCCGGTTAGTTCCCATTTCATATCATAATTCACCCCTCCACTTT. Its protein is CASSRLVPISYHNSPLHF.

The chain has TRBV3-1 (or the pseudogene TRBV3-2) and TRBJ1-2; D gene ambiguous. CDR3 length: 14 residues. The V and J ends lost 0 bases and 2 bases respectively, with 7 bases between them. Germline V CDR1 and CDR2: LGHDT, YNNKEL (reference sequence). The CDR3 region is CASSQEGGNYGYTF. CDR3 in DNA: TGTGCCAGCAGCCAAGAGGGCGGAAACTATGGCTACACCTTC.

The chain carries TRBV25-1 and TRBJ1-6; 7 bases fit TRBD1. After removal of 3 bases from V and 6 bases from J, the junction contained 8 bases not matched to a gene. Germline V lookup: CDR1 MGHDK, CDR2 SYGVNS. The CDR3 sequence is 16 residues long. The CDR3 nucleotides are TGTGCCAGCAGTGACGGGACAGAAGGGGCTAATTCACCCCTCCACTTT. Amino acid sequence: CASSDGTEGANSPLHF.

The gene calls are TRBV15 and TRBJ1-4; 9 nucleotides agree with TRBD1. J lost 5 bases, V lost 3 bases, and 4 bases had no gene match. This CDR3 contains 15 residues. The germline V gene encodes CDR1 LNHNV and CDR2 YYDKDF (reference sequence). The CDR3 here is CATSSRQGGNEKLFF. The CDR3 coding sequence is TGTGCCACCAGCAGCCGACAGGGGGGGAATGAAAAACTGTTTTTT.

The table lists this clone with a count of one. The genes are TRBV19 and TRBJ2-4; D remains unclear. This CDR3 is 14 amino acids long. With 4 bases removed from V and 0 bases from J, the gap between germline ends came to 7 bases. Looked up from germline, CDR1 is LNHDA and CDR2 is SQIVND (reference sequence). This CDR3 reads CASSKELAKNIQYF. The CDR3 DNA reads TGTGCCAGTAGTAAGGAACTAGCCAAAAACATTCAGTACTTC.

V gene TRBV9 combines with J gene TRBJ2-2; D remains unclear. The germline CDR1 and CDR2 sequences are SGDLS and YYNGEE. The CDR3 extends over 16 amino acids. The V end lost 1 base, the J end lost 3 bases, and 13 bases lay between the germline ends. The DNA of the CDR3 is TGTGCCAGCAGCGTATCTTCCGGTGGGGACACCGGGGAGCTGTTTTTT. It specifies CASSVSSGGDTGELFF. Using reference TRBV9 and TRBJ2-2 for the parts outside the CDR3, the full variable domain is DSGVTQTPKHLITATGQRVTLRCSPRSGDLSVYWYQQSLDQGLQFLIQYYNGEERAKGNILERFSAQQFPDLHSELNLSSLELGDSALYFCASSVSSGGDTGELFFGEGSRLTVL.

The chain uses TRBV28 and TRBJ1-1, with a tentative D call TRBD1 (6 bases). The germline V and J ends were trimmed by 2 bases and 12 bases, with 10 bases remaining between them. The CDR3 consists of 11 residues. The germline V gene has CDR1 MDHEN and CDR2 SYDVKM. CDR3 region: CASSLQGFTFF. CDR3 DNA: TGTGCCAGCAGTTTACAGGGGTTTACTTTCTTT.

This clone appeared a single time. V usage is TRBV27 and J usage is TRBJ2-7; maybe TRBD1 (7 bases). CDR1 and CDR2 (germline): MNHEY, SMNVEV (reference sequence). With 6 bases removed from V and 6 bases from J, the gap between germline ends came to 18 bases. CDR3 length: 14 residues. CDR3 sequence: CASSTTEGAGEQYF. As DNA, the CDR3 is TGTGCCAGCAGCACGACGGAGGGGGCGGGCGAGCAGTACTTC.

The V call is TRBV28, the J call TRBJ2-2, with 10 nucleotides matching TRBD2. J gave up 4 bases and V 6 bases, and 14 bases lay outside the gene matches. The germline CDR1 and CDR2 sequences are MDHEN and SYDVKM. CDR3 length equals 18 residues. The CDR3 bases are TGTGCCAGCAGCCCCCCCCCAGCGGGAGGGCCGGGCACCGGGGAGCTGTTTTTT. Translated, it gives CASSPPPAGGPGTGELFF.

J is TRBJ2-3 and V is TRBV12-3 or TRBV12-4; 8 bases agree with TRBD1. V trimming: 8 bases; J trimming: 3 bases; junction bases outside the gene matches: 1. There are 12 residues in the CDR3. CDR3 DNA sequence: TGTGCCAGCGGACAGGGAACAGATACGCAGTATTTT. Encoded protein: CASGQGTDTQYF.

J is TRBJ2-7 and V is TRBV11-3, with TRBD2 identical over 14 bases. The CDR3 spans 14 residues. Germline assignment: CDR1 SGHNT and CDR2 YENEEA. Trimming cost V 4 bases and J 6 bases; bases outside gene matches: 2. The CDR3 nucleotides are TGTGCCAGCAGCTCCGGACTAGCGGGAGGCGAGCAGTACTTC. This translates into CASSSGLAGGEQYF.

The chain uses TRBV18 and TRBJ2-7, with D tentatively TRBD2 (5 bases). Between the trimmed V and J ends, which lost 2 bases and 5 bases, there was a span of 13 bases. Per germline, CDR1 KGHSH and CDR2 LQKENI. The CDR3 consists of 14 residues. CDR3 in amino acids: CASSPSLAGNEQYF. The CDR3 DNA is TGTGCCAGCTCACCATCCCTAGCAGGAAACGAGCAGTACTTC.

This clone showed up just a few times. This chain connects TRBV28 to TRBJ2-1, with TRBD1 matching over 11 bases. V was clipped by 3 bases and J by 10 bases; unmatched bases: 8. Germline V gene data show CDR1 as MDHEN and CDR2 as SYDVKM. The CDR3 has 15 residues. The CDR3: CASSLGGQGEREQFF. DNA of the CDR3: TGTGCCAGCAGTTTGGGGGGACAGGGGGAAAGGGAGCAGTTCTTC.

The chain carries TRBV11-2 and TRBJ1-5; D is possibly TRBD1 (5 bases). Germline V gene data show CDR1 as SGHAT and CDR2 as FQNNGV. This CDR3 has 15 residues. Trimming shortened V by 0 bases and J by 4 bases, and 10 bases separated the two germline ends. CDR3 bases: TGTGCCAGCAGCTTAGATCCGGGGGAGAATCAGCCCCAGCATTTT. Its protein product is CASSLDPGENQPQHF. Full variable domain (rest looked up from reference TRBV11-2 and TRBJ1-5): EAGVAQSPRYKIIEKRQSVAFWCNPISGHATLYWYQQILGQGPKLLIQFQNNGVVDDSQLPKDRFSAERLKGVDSTLKIQPAKLEDSAVYLCASSLDPGENQPQHFGDGTRLSIL.

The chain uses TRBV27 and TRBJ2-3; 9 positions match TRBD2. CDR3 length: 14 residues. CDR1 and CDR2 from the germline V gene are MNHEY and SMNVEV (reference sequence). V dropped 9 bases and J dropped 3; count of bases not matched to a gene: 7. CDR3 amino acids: CASRLRGGTDTQYF. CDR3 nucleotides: TGTGCCAGTCGGTTGCGGGGGGGTACAGATACGCAGTATTTT.

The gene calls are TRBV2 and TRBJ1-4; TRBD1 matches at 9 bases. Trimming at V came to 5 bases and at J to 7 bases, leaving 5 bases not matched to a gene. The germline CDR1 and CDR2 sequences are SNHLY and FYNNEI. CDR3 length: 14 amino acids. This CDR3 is CASSRQGVSEKLFF. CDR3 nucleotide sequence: TGTGCCAGCAGTCGACAGGGGGTTAGTGAAAAACTGTTTTTT.

The CDR3 bases are TGTGCCAGCAGTGCGGGCAAAACTAGCACAGATACGCAGTATTTT. This translates into CASSAGKTSTDTQYF. The chain is built from TRBV2 and TRBJ2-3; D is uncertain. Germline lookup yields CDR1 SNHLY and CDR2 FYNNEI. This CDR3 contains 15 residues. V lost 4 bases and J lost 0, with 11 bases in between.

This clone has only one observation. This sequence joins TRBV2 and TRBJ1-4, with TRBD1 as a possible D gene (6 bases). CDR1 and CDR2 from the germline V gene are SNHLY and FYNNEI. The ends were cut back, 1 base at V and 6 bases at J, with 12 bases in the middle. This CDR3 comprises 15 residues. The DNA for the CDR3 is TGTGCCAGCAGTGAAGAGATGGCAGGGGATGAAAAACTGTTTTTT. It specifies CASSEEMAGDEKLFF.

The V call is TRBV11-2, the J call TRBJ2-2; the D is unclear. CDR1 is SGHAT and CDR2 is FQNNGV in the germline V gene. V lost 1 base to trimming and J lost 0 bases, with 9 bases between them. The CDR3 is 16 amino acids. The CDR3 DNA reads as TGTGCCAGCAGCTTAGGGGCAGGTGCGAACACCGGGGAGCTGTTTTTT. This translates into CASSLGAGANTGELFF.